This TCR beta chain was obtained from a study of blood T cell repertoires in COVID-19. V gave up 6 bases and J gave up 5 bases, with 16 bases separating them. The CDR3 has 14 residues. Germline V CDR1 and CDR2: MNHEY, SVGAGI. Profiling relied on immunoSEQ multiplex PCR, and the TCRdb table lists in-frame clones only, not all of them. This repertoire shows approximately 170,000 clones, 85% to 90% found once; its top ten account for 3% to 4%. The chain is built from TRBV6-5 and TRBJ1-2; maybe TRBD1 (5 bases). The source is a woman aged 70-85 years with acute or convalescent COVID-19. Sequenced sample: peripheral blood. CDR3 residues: CASSFTDSFYGYTF. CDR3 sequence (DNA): TGTGCCAGCAGCTTCACAGACAGTTTTTATGGCTACACCTTC.